This TCR beta chain was found in a study of blood T cell repertoires in COVID-19. The Seattle site enrolled patients during active infection and followed them longitudinally. Germline V lookup: CDR1 MGHRA, CDR2 YSYEKL. This CDR3 region has 16 residues. J lost 4 bases, V lost 3 bases, and 8 bases had no gene match. Profiling relied on immunoSEQ multiplex PCR, and the TCRdb table lists in-frame clones only, not all of them. The table lists roughly 440,000 clones, approximately 90% of them singletons. This sequence joins TRBV4-1 and TRBJ2-3; 9 positions match TRBD2. The clonotype comes from a woman aged 50 to 60 with COVID-19, enrolled during active disease. The sequenced material came from peripheral blood. The DNA of the CDR3 is TGCGCCAGCAGCCAGAGACTAGCGGATGGGGCAGATACGCAGTATTTT. It codes for CASSQRLADGADTQYF.